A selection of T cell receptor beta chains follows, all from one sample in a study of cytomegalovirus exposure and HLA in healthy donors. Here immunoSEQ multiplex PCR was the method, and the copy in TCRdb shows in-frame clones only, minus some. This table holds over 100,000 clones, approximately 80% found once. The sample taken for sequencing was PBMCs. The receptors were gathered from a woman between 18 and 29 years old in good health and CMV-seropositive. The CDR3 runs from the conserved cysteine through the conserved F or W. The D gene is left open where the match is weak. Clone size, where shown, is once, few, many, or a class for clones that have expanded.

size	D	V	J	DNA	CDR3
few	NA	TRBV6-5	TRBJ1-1	TGTGCCAGCAGCTCACAGGGTGGAGACACTGAAGCTTTCTTT	CASSSQGGDTEAFF
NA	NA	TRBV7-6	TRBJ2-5	TGTGCCAGCAGCCTTGGCACCTCCCCAGGTGCCCAGTACTTC	CASSLGTSPGAQYF
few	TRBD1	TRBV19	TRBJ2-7	TGTGCCAGTAGTATAGGGGAAGGGGACAGAGAACGCGAGCAGTACTTC	CASSIGEGDREREQYF
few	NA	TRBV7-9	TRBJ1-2	TGTGCCAGCAGTAGCGACATTCTTAACTATGGCTACACCTTC	CASSSDILNYGYTF
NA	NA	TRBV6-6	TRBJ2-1	TGTGCCAGCAGTAGGGCGGGCAATGAGCAGTTCTTC	CASSRAGNEQFF
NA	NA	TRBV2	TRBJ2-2	TGTGCCAGCAGGCCCTCGGCGGGGGCCTACACCGGGGAGCTGTTTTTT	CASRPSAGAYTGELFF
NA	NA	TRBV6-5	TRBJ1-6	TGTGCCAGCAGTTACTCGGACAGAAAAGATTCACCCCTCCACTTT	CASSYSDRKDSPLHF
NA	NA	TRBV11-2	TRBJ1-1	TGTGCCAGCAGCCAACAGGGGAACACTGAAGCTTTCTTT	CASSQQGNTEAFF
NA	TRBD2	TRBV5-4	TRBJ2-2	TGTGCCAGCAGCTTGTTAACTAGCGGGACCGGGGAGCTGTTTTTT	CASSLLTSGTGELFF
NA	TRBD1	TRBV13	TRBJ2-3	TGTGCCAGCAGCCACCTCGGGACAGGGGGCCTGGATACGCAGTATTTT	CASSHLGTGGLDTQYF
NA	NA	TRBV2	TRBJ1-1	TGTGCCAGCAGTGAAAATGCGGAGGGAAGGATCTTT	CASSENAEGRIF
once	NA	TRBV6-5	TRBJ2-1	TGTGCCAGCAGCCGGTTAAATGAGCAGTTCTTC	CASSRLNEQFF
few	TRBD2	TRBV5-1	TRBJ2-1	TGCGCCAGCAGCTCGGGAGCGGGAAGTTTGGGCAATGAGCAGTTCTTC	CASSSGAGSLGNEQFF
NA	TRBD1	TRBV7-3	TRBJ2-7	TGTGCCAGCAGCTTACGGGCAGGGGGCTACGAGCAGTACTTC	CASSLRAGGYEQYF
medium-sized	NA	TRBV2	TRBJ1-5	TGTGCCAGCACCTCGGCAGGGATTGGTCAGCCCCAGCATTTT	CASTSAGIGQPQHF
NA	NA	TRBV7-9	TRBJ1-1	TGTTCCAGCAGCTCGATCGGTTTTGCTGAAGCTTTCTTT	CSSSSIGFAEAFF
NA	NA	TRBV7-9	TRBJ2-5	TGTGCCGGCAGCGCTACAGAGACCCAGTACTTC	CAGSATETQYF
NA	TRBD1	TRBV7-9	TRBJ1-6	TGTGCCAGCAGACCCCCCCATCGGACAGGCCCAAATTCACCCCTCCACTTT	CASRPPHRTGPNSPLHF
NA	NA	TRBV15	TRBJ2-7	TGTGCCACCAGCAGAGCCCCCGAGTACGAGCAGTACTTC	CATSRAPEYEQYF
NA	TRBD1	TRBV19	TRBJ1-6	TGTGCCAGTGACAAAGGACAGGGCTGGGGTTCACCCCTCCACTTT	CASDKGQGWGSPLHF
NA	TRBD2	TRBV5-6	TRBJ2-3	TGTGCCAGCAGGGCGGGACTAGCGCAGACAGATACGCAGTATTTT	CASRAGLAQTDTQYF
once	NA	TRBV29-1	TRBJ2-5	TGCAGCGTTGGGACAGCCGCTCAAGAGACCCAGTACTTC	CSVGTAAQETQYF
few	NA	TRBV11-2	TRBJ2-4	TGTGCCAGCAGCGGGGGACTCACGCTAGCCAAAAACATTCAGTACTTC	CASSGGLTLAKNIQYF
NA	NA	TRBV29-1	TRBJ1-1	TGCAGCGTTCGGGGTTCCGTCACTGAAGCTTTCTTT	CSVRGSVTEAFF
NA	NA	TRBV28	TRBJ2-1	TGTGCCAGCAGTAAGGAGCGGTACAATGAGCAGTTCTTC	CASSKERYNEQFF
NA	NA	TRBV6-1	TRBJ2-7	TGTGCCAGCAGTGAAGGTCCGTCGAGCTCCTACGAGCAGTACTTC	CASSEGPSSSYEQYF
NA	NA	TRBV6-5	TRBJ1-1	TGTGCCAGCAGTGCGGGGGGGGATCTGAACACTGAAGCTTTCTTT	CASSAGGDLNTEAFF
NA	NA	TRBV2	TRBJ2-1	TGTGCCAGCAGTGGCCGCGGGCAGTTCTTC	CASSGRGQFF